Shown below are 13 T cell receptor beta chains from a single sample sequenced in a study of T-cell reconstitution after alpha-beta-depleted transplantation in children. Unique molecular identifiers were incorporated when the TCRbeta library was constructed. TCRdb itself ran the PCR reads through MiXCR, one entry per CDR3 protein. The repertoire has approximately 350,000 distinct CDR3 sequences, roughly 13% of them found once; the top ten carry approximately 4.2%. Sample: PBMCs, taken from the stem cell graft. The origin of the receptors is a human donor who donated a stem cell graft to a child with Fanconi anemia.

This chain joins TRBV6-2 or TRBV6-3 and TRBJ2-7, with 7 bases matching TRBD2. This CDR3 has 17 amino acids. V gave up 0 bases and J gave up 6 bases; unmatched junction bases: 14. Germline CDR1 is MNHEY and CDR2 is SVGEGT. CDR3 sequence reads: CASSYSLGRAGNFEQYF. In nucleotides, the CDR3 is TGTGCCAGCAGTTACTCGTTGGGGCGAGCGGGGAATTTCGAGCAGTACTTC.

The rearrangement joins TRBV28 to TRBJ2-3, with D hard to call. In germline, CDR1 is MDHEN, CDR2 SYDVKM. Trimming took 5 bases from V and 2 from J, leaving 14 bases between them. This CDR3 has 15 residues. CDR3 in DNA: TGTGCCAGCAGTCGCCCGGGTTCCCACACAGATACGCAGTATTTT. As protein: CASSRPGSHTDTQYF.

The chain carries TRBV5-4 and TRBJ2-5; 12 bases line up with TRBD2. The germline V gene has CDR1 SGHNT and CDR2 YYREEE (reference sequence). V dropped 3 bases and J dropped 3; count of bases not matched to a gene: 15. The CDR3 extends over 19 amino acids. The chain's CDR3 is CASSSAATSGGRLKETQYF. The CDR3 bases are TGTGCCAGCAGCTCCGCCGCGACTAGCGGGGGCCGTCTAAAAGAGACCCAGTACTTC.

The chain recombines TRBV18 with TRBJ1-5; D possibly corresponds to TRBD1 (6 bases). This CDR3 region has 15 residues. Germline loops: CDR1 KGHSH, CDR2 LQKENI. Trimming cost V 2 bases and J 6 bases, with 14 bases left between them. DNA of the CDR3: TGTGCCAGCTCACCAGGGACCGGACAGACTCAGCCCCAGCATTTT. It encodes CASSPGTGQTQPQHF.

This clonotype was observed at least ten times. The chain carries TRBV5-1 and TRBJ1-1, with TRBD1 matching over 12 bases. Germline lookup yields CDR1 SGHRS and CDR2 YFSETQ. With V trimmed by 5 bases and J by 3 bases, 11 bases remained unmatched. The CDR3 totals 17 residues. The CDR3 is CASSRTGTGGADTEAFF. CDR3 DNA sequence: TGCGCCAGCAGTCGCACCGGGACAGGGGGCGCTGACACTGAAGCTTTCTTT.

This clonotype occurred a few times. CDR3 sequence: CAWDNSGANVLTF. The CDR3 DNA is TGTGCCTGGGACAACTCTGGGGCCAACGTCCTGACTTTC. J is TRBJ2-6 and V is TRBV30; no reliable D call. The V gene's germline CDR1 is GTSNPN and CDR2 SVGIG (reference sequence). CDR3 length equals 13 residues. V was shortened by 5 bases and J by 0 bases, with 5 bases between the two germline ends.

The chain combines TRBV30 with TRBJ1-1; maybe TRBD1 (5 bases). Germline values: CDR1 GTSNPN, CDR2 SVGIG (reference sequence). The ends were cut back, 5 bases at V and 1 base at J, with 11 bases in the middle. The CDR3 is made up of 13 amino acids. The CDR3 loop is CAWGDGRNTEAFF. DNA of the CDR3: TGTGCCTGGGGGGACGGGCGGAACACTGAAGCTTTCTTT. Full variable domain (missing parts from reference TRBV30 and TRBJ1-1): SQTIHQWPATLVQPVGSPLSLECTVEGTSNPNLYWYRQAAGRGLQLLFYSVGIGQISSEVPQNLSASRPQDRQFILSSKKLLLSDSGFYLCAWGDGRNTEAFFGQGTRLTVV.

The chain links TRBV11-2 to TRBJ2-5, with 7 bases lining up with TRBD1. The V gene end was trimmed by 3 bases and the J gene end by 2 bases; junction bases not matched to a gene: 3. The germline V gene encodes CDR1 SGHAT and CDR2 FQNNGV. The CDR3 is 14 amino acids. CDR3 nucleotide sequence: TGTGCCAGCAGCTTTTCCAGGGGGCAAGAGACCCAGTACTTC. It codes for CASSFSRGQETQYF.

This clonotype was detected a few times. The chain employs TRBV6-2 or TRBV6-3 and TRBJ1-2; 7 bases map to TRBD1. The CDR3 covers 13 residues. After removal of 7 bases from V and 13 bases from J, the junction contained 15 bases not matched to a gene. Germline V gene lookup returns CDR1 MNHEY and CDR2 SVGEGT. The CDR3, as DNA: TGTGCCAGCATCCCGGGGGGACAGACTCACGGCACCTTC. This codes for CASIPGGQTHGTF.

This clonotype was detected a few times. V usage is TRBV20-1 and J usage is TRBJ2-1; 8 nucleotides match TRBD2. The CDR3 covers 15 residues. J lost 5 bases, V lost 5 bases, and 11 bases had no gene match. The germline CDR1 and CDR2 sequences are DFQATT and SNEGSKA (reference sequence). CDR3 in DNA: TGCAGTGCTCACGACCCGACCGGGGGGGACAATGAGCAGTTCTTC. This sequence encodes CSAHDPTGGDNEQFF.

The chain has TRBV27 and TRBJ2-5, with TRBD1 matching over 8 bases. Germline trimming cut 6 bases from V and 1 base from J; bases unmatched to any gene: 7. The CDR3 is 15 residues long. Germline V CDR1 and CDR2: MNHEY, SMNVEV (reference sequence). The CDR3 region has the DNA TGTGCCAGCAGGTTAAACAGGGGGTCCCAAGAGACCCAGTACTTC. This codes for CASRLNRGSQETQYF.

The CDR3 sequence is CASSDGVWQYF. CDR3 nucleotides: TGTGCCAGCAGTGACGGGGTTTGGCAGTACTTC. V and J are TRBV6-4 and TRBJ2-7; D is ambiguous. CDR3 length equals 11 residues. Trimming pared 2 bases from V and 9 bases from J, leaving 8 bases between. Germline V lookup: CDR1 MRHNA, CDR2 SNTAGT.

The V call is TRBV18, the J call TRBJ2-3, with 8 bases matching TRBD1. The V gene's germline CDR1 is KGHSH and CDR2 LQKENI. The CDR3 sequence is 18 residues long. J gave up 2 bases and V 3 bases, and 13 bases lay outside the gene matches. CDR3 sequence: CASSPPWIDRGTTDTQYF. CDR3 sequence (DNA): TGTGCCAGCTCACCCCCCTGGATAGACAGGGGCACCACAGATACGCAGTATTTT.